A selection of T cell receptor beta chains follows, all from one sample in a study of T cells after yellow fever vaccination. TCRdb ran MiXCR on the 5' RACE reads and lists one entry per CDR3 protein. Here the sample spans roughly 320,000 distinct CDR3 sequences, around 10% being singletons. The sequences come from CD4+ T cells sorted from PBMCs, collected 45 days after the yellow fever booster vaccination. The receptors come from a man between 18 and 29 years old who received the YFV17D yellow fever vaccine. Each CDR3 is given with its conserved first and last residue. A D gene is named only where the DNA matches it firmly. For some rows the clone size is stated as once, few or many, or as a class when expanded; others skip it.

J gene: TRBJ1-4
clone size: few
V gene: TRBV10-3
D gene: -
CDR3 DNA: TGTGCCATCAGTCGGGATCCCAATGAAAAACTGTTTTTT
CDR3 protein: CAISRDPNEKLFF

J gene: TRBJ2-7
clone size: few
V gene: TRBV12-3/TRBV12-4
D gene: -
CDR3 DNA: TGTGCCAGCAGTTTATCAGGAAAGGGGAGCGAGCAGTACTTC
CDR3 protein: CASSLSGKGSEQYF

J gene: TRBJ2-5
clone size: many
V gene: TRBV12-3/TRBV12-4
D gene: -
CDR3 DNA: TGTGCCAGCAGTCTTGGACCCCAAGAGACCCAGTACTTC
CDR3 protein: CASSLGPQETQYF

J gene: TRBJ2-1
clone size: many
V gene: TRBV5-1
D gene: TRBD2
CDR3 DNA: TGCGCCAGCAGCTTGGGTGGGACTAGCCGTGTGGTGCAGTTCTTC
CDR3 protein: CASSLGGTSRVVQFF

J gene: TRBJ2-5
clone size: many
V gene: TRBV7-8
D gene: -
CDR3 DNA: TGTGCCAGCAGCTTAGGAATGTCGGCCGTAGGGACCCAGTACTTC
CDR3 protein: CASSLGMSAVGTQYF

J gene: TRBJ2-5
clone size: -
V gene: TRBV2
D gene: -
CDR3 DNA: TGTGCCAGCACCATAACGGGAGAGACCCAGTACTTC
CDR3 protein: CASTITGETQYF

J gene: TRBJ2-2
clone size: few
V gene: TRBV18
D gene: -
CDR3 DNA: TGTGCCAGTACAGGGCCTCCCGGGGAGCTGTTTTTT
CDR3 protein: CASTGPPGELFF

J gene: TRBJ1-5
clone size: few
V gene: TRBV7-8
D gene: TRBD1
CDR3 DNA: TGTGCCAGCAGCACCGCCCCCGACCCACAGGGGACGAGTAGCAATCAGCCCCAGCATTTT
CDR3 protein: CASSTAPDPQGTSSNQPQHF

J gene: TRBJ2-7
clone size: -
V gene: TRBV6-5
D gene: TRBD2
CDR3 DNA: TGTGCCAGCAGTGGCGCGGCTAGCGGGACCTACGAGCAGTACTTC
CDR3 protein: CASSGAASGTYEQYF

J gene: TRBJ1-5
clone size: few
V gene: TRBV25-1
D gene: -
CDR3 DNA: TGTGCCAGCAGTTGGGCAGGGCGCAATCAGCCCCAGCATTTT
CDR3 protein: CASSWAGRNQPQHF